A selection of T cell receptor beta chains follows, all from one sample in a study of T cell responses to AZD1222 COVID-19 vaccine. Some clones are missing from TCRdb's copy, which holds only in-frame ones; the method was immunoSEQ multiplex PCR. The sample includes more than 110,000 clones, around 92% of them seen just once. This specimen was peripheral blood, taken 28 days after the second AZD1222 dose. Source of these receptors: an adult who received the AZD1222 COVID-19 vaccine. The CDR3 runs from the conserved cysteine through the conserved F or W. The D gene is left open where the match is weak. The size field is filled for only some rows; it gives once, few, many or a size class.

j_call,clone_size,v_call,d_call,cdr3_nt,cdr3_aa
TRBJ1-5,NA,TRBV24-1,TRBD1,TGTGCCACCAGCACAGGGGGTTATCAGCCCCAGCATTTT,CATSTGGYQPQHF
TRBJ2-7,NA,TRBV7-2,NA,TGTGCCAGCAGCTTACTGGGGAACGAGCAGTACTTC,CASSLLGNEQYF
TRBJ2-2,NA,TRBV11-3,NA,TGTGCCAGCAGCCCCACCCGGGGGACCGGGGAGCTGTTTTTT,CASSPTRGTGELFF
TRBJ1-1,NA,TRBV28,NA,TGTGCCAGCAGTTTATCGGGCAGGCCATTAGGAGCTTTCTTT,CASSLSGRPLGAFF
TRBJ1-5,once,TRBV7-2,NA,TGTGCCAGCAGCTTAGAGGGGGTTAGCAATCAGCCCCAGCATTTT,CASSLEGVSNQPQHF
TRBJ2-7,few,TRBV27,TRBD1,TGTGCCAGCAGTTTAACAGGGGCCGAGCAGTACTTC,CASSLTGAEQYF
TRBJ2-3,NA,TRBV7-6,TRBD2,TGTGCCAGCAGCTTAGCGTCTGCTAGCGGAACCACAGATACGCAGTATTTT,CASSLASASGTTDTQYF
TRBJ2-1,NA,TRBV27,TRBD2,TGTGCCAGCAGTTTAGGGCTAGCGGGAGGGCCGGGCTACAATGAGCAGTTCTTC,CASSLGLAGGPGYNEQFF
TRBJ1-1,NA,TRBV5-6,NA,TGTGCCAGCACCCTCGGCACTGAAGCTTTCTTT,CASTLGTEAFF
TRBJ1-2,once,TRBV5-1,NA,TGCGCCAGCAGCTTGGAAGACGCTAACTATGGCTACACCTTC,CASSLEDANYGYTF
TRBJ2-3,NA,TRBV3-1/TRBV3-2,NA,TGTGCCAGCAGCCAAGAGGGGTTTGTAGATACGCAGTATTTT,CASSQEGFVDTQYF
TRBJ1-4,NA,TRBV7-2,NA,TGTGCCAGCAGCTTAAGCCGAGTTGATGAAAAACTGTTTTTT,CASSLSRVDEKLFF
TRBJ1-2,NA,TRBV27,NA,TGTGCCAGCAGTTTAAAGGGGTATGGCTACACCTTC,CASSLKGYGYTF
TRBJ1-6,NA,TRBV28,NA,TGTGCCAGCTCAACCCCCGAATCCGATTCACCCCTCCACTTT,CASSTPESDSPLHF
TRBJ2-7,NA,TRBV30,NA,TGTGCCTGGAGGGTCCTATACGCTAGCGAGCAGTACTTC,CAWRVLYASEQYF
TRBJ2-1,NA,TRBV29-1,TRBD2,TGCAGCGCGGGGGGCGGGCTAGCGGGAGAAAAGCAGTTCTTC,CSAGGGLAGEKQFF
TRBJ2-3,NA,TRBV7-2,TRBD1,TGTGCCAGCAGCCCAGGACAGGGGTCGGATACGCAGTATTTT,CASSPGQGSDTQYF
TRBJ1-2,few,TRBV28,NA,TGTGCCAGCAGACGGACTCTTTTTGGCTACACCTTC,CASRRTLFGYTF
TRBJ2-5,NA,TRBV3-1/TRBV3-2,TRBD1,TGTGCCAGCAGCCCAAGTAGGACAGGGGGCTCCGGGACCCAGTACTTC,CASSPSRTGGSGTQYF
TRBJ2-1,NA,TRBV10-1,TRBD2,TGCGCCAGCAGTGAGTCCGCTAGCGGGATCAATGAGCAGTTCTTC,CASSESASGINEQFF
TRBJ2-5,NA,TRBV7-9,NA,TGTGCCAGCAGCTTAATGGGCGGGAAAGAGACCCAGTACTTC,CASSLMGGKETQYF
TRBJ1-2,NA,TRBV28,NA,TGTGCCAGCAGTTTTAGTTCCTCCTATGGCTACACCTTC,CASSFSSSYGYTF
TRBJ1-3,NA,TRBV5-1,NA,TGCGCCAGCAGCTTGGTCGGACGGTCAACTGGAAACACCATATATTTT,CASSLVGRSTGNTIYF
TRBJ2-3,NA,TRBV19,NA,TGTGCCAGTAGTCTCCCGGGACGGGGACACACAGATACGCAGTATTTT,CASSLPGRGHTDTQYF
TRBJ1-1,NA,TRBV7-2,NA,TGTGCCAGCAGCTTAGCCCCAGAGTTGAACACTGAAGCTTTCTTT,CASSLAPELNTEAFF
TRBJ2-3,few,TRBV2,TRBD2,TGTGCCAGCAGGGAACTCAGCGGGAGGAGCACAGATACGCAGTATTTT,CASRELSGRSTDTQYF
TRBJ2-2,NA,TRBV7-7,TRBD1,TGTGCCAGCAGCTTAGAACAGGGGGCCGGCGGGGAGCTGTTTTTT,CASSLEQGAGGELFF
TRBJ2-5,NA,TRBV27,TRBD1,TGTGCCAGCAGTTTAGGGCACCCGGGACAGGGTAAGACCCAGTACTTC,CASSLGHPGQGKTQYF
TRBJ2-1,NA,TRBV5-1,NA,TGCGCCACCTCGGCGGGGAGCTCCTACAATGAGCAGTTCTTC,CATSAGSSYNEQFF
TRBJ2-3,NA,TRBV11-3,NA,TGTGCCAGCAGCTTGACCACCCGCACAGATACGCAGTATTTT,CASSLTTRTDTQYF
TRBJ1-2,few,TRBV30,NA,TGTGCCTGGAGTCTCGGACAGACCTATGGCTACACCTTC,CAWSLGQTYGYTF
TRBJ2-7,NA,TRBV6-5,NA,TGTGCCAGCAGTCCCCGGATCTCCTACGAGCAGTACTTC,CASSPRISYEQYF
TRBJ2-5,NA,TRBV24-1,NA,TGTGCCACCAGTGATTTGGCCAAAGAGACCCAGTACTTC,CATSDLAKETQYF
TRBJ1-5,NA,TRBV28,NA,TGTGCCAGCAGTACCAGGCTGCTTTATCAGCCCCAGCATTTT,CASSTRLLYQPQHF
TRBJ1-2,once,TRBV25-1,NA,TGTGCCAGCAGCGAGGACGCCACGGGAAAAAAGTATGGCTACACCTTC,CASSEDATGKKYGYTF
TRBJ2-1,NA,TRBV24-1,TRBD2,TGTGCCACCAGTGATCCCGGGACTAGCGGTTTCAATGAGCAGTTCTTC,CATSDPGTSGFNEQFF
TRBJ2-3,once,TRBV30,NA,TGTGCCTGGAGTGCCCTAGCGTCTAGCACAGATACGCAGTATTTT,CAWSALASSTDTQYF
TRBJ1-1,NA,TRBV29-1,NA,TGCAGCGTTGCCCCTGCGGAGACATTGAACACTGAAGCTTTCTTT,CSVAPAETLNTEAFF
TRBJ2-7,once,TRBV19,NA,TGTGCCAGTAGTGGGGACATCTACGAGCAGTACTTC,CASSGDIYEQYF
TRBJ1-1,once,TRBV30,NA,TGTGCCTGGAGTGTAGCTGCTGAAGCTTTCTTT,CAWSVAAEAFF
TRBJ2-7,NA,TRBV13,TRBD1,TGTGCCAGCAGCCTACAGGGGGCTACCGAGCAGTACTTC,CASSLQGATEQYF
TRBJ1-2,NA,TRBV18,NA,TGTGCCAGCTCACCAGCGACGGAAAACTATGGCTACACCTTC,CASSPATENYGYTF
TRBJ2-1,NA,TRBV27,TRBD2,TGTGCCAGCAGTTTAGGGGACTACCTTAGCTCCTACAATGAGCAGTTCTTC,CASSLGDYLSSYNEQFF
TRBJ1-3,NA,TRBV9,NA,TGTGCCAGCAGCGTAGCTATCGGCAGGGGCTCTGGAAACACCATATATTTT,CASSVAIGRGSGNTIYF
TRBJ1-2,NA,TRBV5-1,NA,TGCGCCAGCAGCCCGACGGGGGTGGCTGGCTACACCTTC,CASSPTGVAGYTF
TRBJ2-3,NA,TRBV2,NA,TGTGCCAGCAGTGGGACATCTCCAAGGGATACGCAGTATTTT,CASSGTSPRDTQYF
TRBJ1-2,NA,TRBV6-2/TRBV6-3,TRBD1,TGTGCCAGCAGTACCTACCAACAGGGACAGTCTACTGGCTACACCTTC,CASSTYQQGQSTGYTF
TRBJ1-4,NA,TRBV5-6,NA,TGTGCCAGCACCCCCTCGGCAAGGGGTGAAAAACTGTTTTTT,CASTPSARGEKLFF
TRBJ2-5,NA,TRBV5-1,TRBD1,TGCGCCAGCAGCTTGGGGGGACAGCCGTTCCGAGAGACCCAGTACTTC,CASSLGGQPFRETQYF
TRBJ1-4,NA,TRBV5-4,TRBD1,TGTGCCTCGACAGGGTTGGATGAAAAACTGTTTTTT,CASTGLDEKLFF
TRBJ1-2,NA,TRBV5-1,TRBD1,TGCGCCAGCAGCGCCGGGACAGCGTATGGCTACACCTTC,CASSAGTAYGYTF
TRBJ2-7,NA,TRBV10-3,TRBD1,TGTGCCATCAGCGCCCGGGACAGGGACTACGAGCAGTACTTC,CAISARDRDYEQYF
TRBJ1-5,NA,TRBV7-8,NA,TGTGCCAGCAGCTTAGCAGGACAGATTTCGGGTTATAGCAATCAGCCCCAGCATTTT,CASSLAGQISGYSNQPQHF
TRBJ2-7,NA,TRBV28,TRBD1,TGTGCCAGCAGTTCCCGGGGACAGGGGACCTACGAGCAGTACTTC,CASSSRGQGTYEQYF
TRBJ2-2,NA,TRBV5-6,NA,TGTGCCAGCAGCGTCTGGACAGTGGCGGTCACCGGGGAGCTGTTTTTT,CASSVWTVAVTGELFF